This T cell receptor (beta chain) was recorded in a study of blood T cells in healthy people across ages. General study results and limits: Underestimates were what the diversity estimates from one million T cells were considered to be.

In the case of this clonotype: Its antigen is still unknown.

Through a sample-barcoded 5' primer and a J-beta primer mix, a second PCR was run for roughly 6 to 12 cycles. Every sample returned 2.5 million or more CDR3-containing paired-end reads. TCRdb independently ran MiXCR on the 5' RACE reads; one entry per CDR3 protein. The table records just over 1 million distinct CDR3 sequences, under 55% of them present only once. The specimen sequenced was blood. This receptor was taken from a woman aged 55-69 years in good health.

DNA of the CDR3: TGTGCCAGCAGCCAATCGGGACTAGCTGGCAATGAGCAGTTCTTC. This encodes CASSQSGLAGNEQFF. The J gene is TRBJ2-1, the V gene TRBV16, with 9 bases that match TRBD2. The CDR3 is 15 amino acids. CDR1 is KGHSY, CDR2 FQNENV, per germline. V trimming: 0 bases; J trimming: 6 bases; junction bases outside the gene matches: 3.